Below, 21 T cell receptor beta chains from the same sample are listed, as sequenced in a study of blood T cell repertoires in COVID-19. Assay used: immunoSEQ multiplex PCR; TCRdb lists only in-frame clones, some missing. Of roughly 250,000 clones detected, roughly 90% appear once; the ten largest clones hold 2.1%. Sequences were obtained from peripheral blood. The receptors stem from a woman aged 40 to 50 who had recovered from COVID-19.

The J gene is TRBJ2-3, the V gene TRBV7-3, with D possibly being TRBD1 (5 bases). The germline V and J ends were trimmed by 2 bases and 2 bases, with 14 bases remaining between them. CDR1 is SGHTA, CDR2 FQGTGA, per germline. CDR3 length: 16 residues. The CDR3 region is CASSLGADFSTDTQYF. CDR3 sequence (DNA): TGTGCCAGCAGCTTAGGGGCAGATTTCTCCACAGATACGCAGTATTTT.

This chain connects TRBV5-1 to TRBJ2-2; 7 bases agree with TRBD2. This CDR3 comprises 16 residues. Germline V gene sequence: CDR1 SGHRS, CDR2 YFSETQ. V was clipped by 4 bases and J by 4 bases; unmatched bases: 10. CDR3 amino acids: CASSPFGREGTGELFF. The CDR3 region has the DNA TGCGCCAGCAGCCCCTTCGGCAGGGAGGGCACCGGGGAGCTGTTTTTT.

The rearrangement joins TRBV19 to TRBJ1-5, with 8 bases aligning to TRBD1. Per the germline V gene, CDR1 is LNHDA and CDR2 is SQIVND (reference sequence). The CDR3 is 15 amino acids. The trim removed 6 bases at V and 3 bases at J, leaving 7 bases unmatched. The CDR3 sequence: CASSNRDRNNQPQHF. For the CDR3, the DNA is TGTGCCAGTAGCAACCGGGACAGGAACAATCAGCCCCAGCATTTT.

This chain links TRBV19 with TRBJ1-5, with 7 bases aligning to TRBD1. The germline V gene encodes CDR1 LNHDA and CDR2 SQIVND (reference sequence). With V trimmed by 7 bases and J by 7 bases, 4 bases remained unmatched. The CDR3 is 12 residues long. This CDR3 reads CASTEGAQPQHF. Written as DNA, the CDR3 is TGTGCCAGTACGGAGGGGGCCCAGCCCCAGCATTTT.

This chain links TRBV5-4 with TRBJ2-1, with 10 nucleotides matching TRBD1. There are 17 residues in the CDR3. The V and J ends lost 0 bases and 2 bases, in that order; junction bases with no gene match: 5. Germline CDR1 SGHNT, CDR2 YYREEE (reference sequence). DNA of the CDR3: TGTGCCAGCAGCTTGGCCCGGGACAGGGGCACCTACAATGAGCAGTTCTTC. Translation: CASSLARDRGTYNEQFF.

The chain carries TRBV28 and TRBJ1-4; TRBD1 might be the D (6 bases). Deletions cut 1 base from V and 6 bases from J, with 21 bases between. The length of the CDR3 is 18 residues. Germline CDR1 MDHEN, CDR2 SYDVKM. Here the CDR3 reads CASSLSRRDTTRDEKLFF. The CDR3 coding sequence is TGTGCCAGCAGTTTATCCCGCCGGGACACCACCCGGGATGAAAAACTGTTTTTT. Drawing the rest from reference TRBV28 and TRBJ1-4, the complete variable domain is DVKVTQSSRYLVKRTGEKVFLECVQDMDHENMFWYRQDPGLGLRLIYFSYDVKMKEKGDIPEGYSVSREKKERFSLILESASTNQTSMYLCASSLSRRDTTRDEKLFFGSGTQLSVL.

The table lists this clone with a count of one. The V and J genes are TRBV5-1 and TRBJ2-2; 10 nucleotides align to TRBD1. Per the germline V gene, CDR1 is SGHRS and CDR2 is YFSETQ. The trim removed 7 bases at V and 1 base at J, leaving 4 bases unmatched. CDR3 size: 15 residues. Written as DNA, the CDR3 is TGCGCCAGCGTGCGGGACAGGGGGAACACCGGGGAGCTGTTTTTT. Residues: CASVRDRGNTGELFF.

The rearrangement links TRBV29-1 to TRBJ2-3, with 13 bases that match TRBD2. Trimming removed 6 bases from V and 0 bases from J; junction bases left unmatched: 9. The CDR3 extends over 17 amino acids. Germline V gives CDR1 SQVTM, CDR2 ANQGSEA. The CDR3 DNA follows: TGCAGCGTCCGAAGACTAGCGGGGGGATTTAGCACAGATACGCAGTATTTT. This codes for CSVRRLAGGFSTDTQYF.

The rearrangement links TRBV2 to TRBJ2-7; TRBD1 matches at 10 bases. Germline CDR1 reads SNHLY; CDR2 reads FYNNEI. V dropped 6 bases and J dropped 6; count of bases not matched to a gene: 8. The CDR3 runs to 14 residues. CDR3 in DNA: TGTGCCAGCAGGAGGACAGGGGGTACAAGCGAGCAGTACTTC. Protein: CASRRTGGTSEQYF.

The rearrangement uses TRBV19 and TRBJ1-5; no reliable D call. V lost 1 base to trimming and J lost 3 bases, with 10 bases between them. The CDR3 loop spans 15 amino acids. Germline V gives CDR1 LNHDA, CDR2 SQIVND (reference sequence). For the CDR3, the DNA is TGTGCCAGTAGTATAGGCCAGAGCGTCAATCAGCCCCAGCATTTT. It specifies CASSIGQSVNQPQHF. Full variable domain (outside the CDR3, taken from reference TRBV19 and TRBJ1-5): DGGITQSPKYLFRKEGQNVTLSCEQNLNHDAMYWYRQDPGQGLRLIYYSQIVNDFQKGDIAEGYSVSREKKESFPLTVTSAQKNPTAFYLCASSIGQSVNQPQHFGDGTRLSIL.

This chain links TRBV27 with TRBJ1-1, with 9 bases that match TRBD1. The length of the CDR3 is 13 residues. In germline, CDR1 is MNHEY, CDR2 SMNVEV (reference sequence). Trimming at V came to 8 bases and at J to 6 bases, leaving 7 bases not matched to a gene. In DNA form, the CDR3 reads TGTGCCAGCCGGGACAGGGAGAGTTCTGAAGCTTTCTTT. Translation gives CASRDRESSEAFF.

The V call is TRBV9, the J call TRBJ2-3; TRBD2 matches at 8 bases. The germline V gene encodes CDR1 SGDLS and CDR2 YYNGEE. The CDR3 extends over 15 amino acids. J lost 0 bases, V lost 5 bases, and 5 bases had no gene match. DNA of the CDR3: TGTGCCAGCAGTCGTAAGCGGGGGAGCACAGATACGCAGTATTTT. It translates to CASSRKRGSTDTQYF.

The chain has TRBV7-2 and TRBJ1-2, with 7 bases lining up with TRBD1. J was trimmed by 4 bases and V by 5 bases; bases with no gene match: 10. CDR3 length: 15 residues. CDR1 is SGHTA, CDR2 FQGNSA, per germline. This CDR3 reads CASSNSGTEVYGYTF. Written as DNA, the CDR3 is TGTGCCAGCAGCAATTCCGGGACAGAAGTCTATGGCTACACCTTC.

The chain joins TRBV29-1 to TRBJ1-5, with D unresolved. The V end lost 4 bases, the J end lost 5 bases, and 6 bases lay between the germline ends. Germline V lookup: CDR1 SQVTM, CDR2 ANQGSEA. This CDR3 has 11 residues. Here the CDR3 reads CSVGTDQPQHF. CDR3 DNA sequence: TGCAGCGTTGGCACGGATCAGCCCCAGCATTTT.

A single count supports this clone. This chain connects TRBV9 to TRBJ2-5; 13 bases are a match to TRBD2. Germline CDR1 is SGDLS and CDR2 is YYNGEE. The CDR3 spans 16 residues. Unmatched junction bases numbered 8, after V lost 4 bases and J lost 5 bases. CDR3 DNA sequence: TGTGCCAGCAGCACAGGACTAGCGGGAGTAAGGGAGACCCAGTACTTC. Protein product: CASSTGLAGVRETQYF.

The V gene is TRBV5-6, the J gene TRBJ1-6; the match to TRBD1 covers 8 bases. This CDR3 has 14 amino acids. Germline assignment: CDR1 SGHDT and CDR2 YYEEEE. J gave up 9 bases and V 3 bases, and 5 bases lay outside the gene matches. The CDR3 DNA follows: TGTGCCAGCAGCTGGACAGGGAACACTTCACCCCTCCACTTT. This codes for CASSWTGNTSPLHF.

This clone was counted once. The rearrangement joins TRBV4-1 to TRBJ2-3, with D perhaps matching TRBD2 (7 bases). V was pared by 6 bases and J by 0 bases, with 13 bases between. The CDR3 extends over 15 amino acids. Germline assignment: CDR1 MGHRA and CDR2 YSYEKL. CDR3 loop: CASRRGLTSTDTQYF. In nucleotides, the CDR3 is TGCGCCAGCAGGCGGGGGCTCACTAGCACAGATACGCAGTATTTT.

This clone was observed once. The V gene is TRBV27, the J gene TRBJ1-4, with D perhaps matching TRBD1 (5 bases). The CDR3 is 15 residues long. Germline V gene data show CDR1 as MNHEY and CDR2 as SMNVEV (reference sequence). Trimming took 6 bases from V and 8 from J, leaving 19 bases between them. CDR3 in amino acids: CASRPLGVVDEKLFF. CDR3 coding DNA: TGTGCCAGCAGGCCTCTAGGGGTGGTTGACGAAAAACTGTTTTTT.

The CDR3 nucleotides are TGTGCCAGCAGTCCCGGGACAGGGGCCTACGAGCAGTACTTC. Protein product: CASSPGTGAYEQYF. The chain couples TRBV7-6 to TRBJ2-7; 10 positions match TRBD1. CDR1 SGHVS and CDR2 FNYEAQ come from the germline V gene. Trimming removed 6 bases from V and 2 bases from J; junction bases left unmatched: 4. The CDR3 length is 14 residues. The whole variable domain, remainder taken from reference TRBV7-6 and TRBJ2-7, is GAGVSQSPRYKVTKRGQDVALRCDPISGHVSLYWYRQALGQGPEFLTYFNYEAQQDKSGLPNDRFSAERPEGSISTLTIQRTEQRDSAMYRCASSPGTGAYEQYFGPGTRLTVT.

The chain recombines TRBV19 with TRBJ2-1; D is unresolved. Looked up from germline, CDR1 is LNHDA and CDR2 is SQIVND (reference sequence). The CDR3 consists of 14 residues. Trimming removed 3 bases from V and 2 bases from J, with 8 bases in between. CDR3 loop: CASSISSAYNEQFF. CDR3 in DNA: TGTGCCAGTAGTATTTCATCAGCCTACAATGAGCAGTTCTTC.

The rearrangement joins TRBV11-2 to TRBJ2-7; 8 bases are shared with TRBD2. The ends lost 6 bases at V and 2 bases at J; junction bases unmatched: 9. This CDR3 contains 15 residues. Germline V CDR1 and CDR2: SGHAT, FQNNGV. The CDR3 spells CASRWSGRTPYEQYF. The CDR3 bases are TGTGCCAGCAGATGGAGCGGGAGAACGCCCTACGAGCAGTACTTC.